This record covers a single TCR beta chain. This clonotype was observed a handful of times. Its antigen is not yet known. No much larger clone is present one base from it, and per-base qualities are unavailable. TCRdb lists the instrument as Illumina HiSeq 2500. TCR beta libraries were prepared by quantitative 5'-RACE with molecular barcodes. As for the authors' bioinformatics: A new computational method based on a probabilistic model of VDJ rearrangement was used to identify disease-linked TCR variants. The public reads were quality trimmed at Q25 with fastp and then assembled into clones with MiXCR by TCRdb, keeping productive beta chains. Each CDR3 protein appears once, grouped with its most common genes and DNA. What appears here as the V and J calls and clone size reflects TCRdb's work, not the paper's. For this sample the table gives some 840,000 distinct CDR3 sequences, of which about 10% were detected only once. The top ten clonotypes cover roughly 0.51% of the sample.

The data were obtained in a study of CD8 T cells in ankylosing spondylitis (dated by TCRdb to 2015 to 2018). Regarding the complete study: The study profiled T cell receptor beta repertoires in healthy donors and ankylosing spondylitis patients to find disease-linked TCR variants. Peripheral blood was sampled, and synovial fluid was also collected from ankylosing spondylitis patients. The whole study cohort included 108 healthy donors and 20 to 30 ankylosing spondylitis patients.

Based on the germline V gene, the CDR1 and CDR2 sequences are SQVTM and ANQGSEA. A distance of 15 bases separates the germline ends of V and J, which lose 4 bases and 6 bases respectively. The CDR3 numbers 14 residues from cysteine through phenylalanine. Only the CDR3 DNA is retained, 42 bases long and in frame from the first base. What the study reported, not specific to this receptor: The disease-linked clones had a CD8+ phenotype and were found at relatively low frequencies in peripheral blood. A TCR beta motif of seven or eight highly homologous amino acid variants appeared characteristic of blood from ankylosing spondylitis patients. Some TCR beta motif variants had previously been reported in synovial fluid and blood of reactive arthritis patients, which suggested common disease-initiation mechanisms. Significant enrichment of the disease-linked clones was reported in matched synovial fluid samples from ankylosing spondylitis patients.

What was sequenced was blood, either unsorted or a sorted T cell fraction (not recorded which). The receptor comes from a male donor with ankylosing spondylitis. The receptor chain draws on TRBV29-1 and TRBJ1-4, with the D gene call left open. The base sequence is TGCAGCGTTGCTTTGTTTGGGCCCGATGAAAAACTGTTTTTT. It codes for CSVALFGPDEKLFF.